The 6 T cell receptor beta chains in this list originate from one sample, sequenced in a study of cytomegalovirus exposure and HLA in healthy donors. The PCR had 60 Vbeta and 13 Jbeta primers. TCRdb's table, derived via immunoSEQ multiplex PCR, lists solely in-frame clones and lacks some. The table has some 120,000 clones, over 60% seen once. Sequenced material: PBMCs. The receptors were gathered from a man aged 25 to 45 in good health and CMV-seropositive.

This rearrangement joins TRBV5-1 to TRBJ2-7, with D possibly being TRBD2 (6 bases). Trimming stripped 1 base from V and 3 bases from J, with 14 bases between. Germline V gives CDR1 SGHRS, CDR2 YFSETQ. The CDR3 is 15 amino acids. CDR3 sequence: CASSLTRGGDYEQYF. CDR3 DNA sequence: TGCGCCAGCAGCTTGACGCGGGGCGGTGACTACGAGCAGTACTTC.

The chain recombines TRBV30 with TRBJ1-4; D not certain. This CDR3 has 13 residues. The germline CDR1 and CDR2 sequences are GTSNPN and SVGIG (reference sequence). Trimming removed 2 bases at V and 8 bases at J, with 12 bases between. The CDR3 loop reads CAWSLAGSEKLFF. The CDR3 coding sequence is TGTGCCTGGAGTCTCGCCGGGAGCGAAAAACTGTTTTTT.

In its sample, this clone was seen once. The V and J genes are TRBV7-9 and TRBJ2-7; D is uncertain. Trimming stripped 1 base from V and 3 bases from J, with 4 bases between. In germline, CDR1 is SEHNR, CDR2 FQNEAQ (reference sequence). CDR3 length: 12 amino acids. CDR3: CASSLGVYEQYF. The CDR3 DNA reads TGTGCCAGCAGCTTAGGAGTCTACGAGCAGTACTTC.

The chain is built from TRBV5-1 and TRBJ2-1, with TRBD2 matching 9 bases. Germline CDR1 reads SGHRS; CDR2 reads YFSETQ. V lost 3 bases to trimming and J lost 2 bases; unmatched junction nucleotides: 6. The CDR3 totals 16 residues. The CDR3 DNA reads as TGCGCCAGCAGCTCAGGGCTAGCGGGAACCTACAATGAGCAGTTCTTC. Residues: CASSSGLAGTYNEQFF.

The chain recombines TRBV9 with TRBJ2-1, with 10 bases that match TRBD2. With 4 bases clipped from V and 4 bases from J, the junction kept 8 bases outside the gene matches. Germline V gives CDR1 SGDLS, CDR2 YYNGEE. The CDR3 is 16 residues long. CDR3 sequence (DNA): TGTGCCAGCAGCATAACCGGGACTAGCGTGTACAATGAGCAGTTCTTC. Translation: CASSITGTSVYNEQFF. The variable domain in full, with the rest retrieved from reference TRBV9 and TRBJ2-1, is DSGVTQTPKHLITATGQRVTLRCSPRSGDLSVYWYQQSLDQGLQFLIQYYNGEERAKGNILERFSAQQFPDLHSELNLSSLELGDSALYFCASSITGTSVYNEQFFGPGTRLTVL.

The chain links TRBV15 to TRBJ2-3; 9 nucleotides line up with TRBD2. The CDR3 sequence is 17 residues long. Germline lookup yields CDR1 LNHNV and CDR2 YYDKDF (reference sequence). V shed 3 bases and J 5 bases; nucleotides not matched to a gene: 12. The DNA of the CDR3 is TGTGCCACCAGCAGTGGAAAGGAATCTAGCGGGATAGATACGCAGTATTTT. As protein: CATSSGKESSGIDTQYF.